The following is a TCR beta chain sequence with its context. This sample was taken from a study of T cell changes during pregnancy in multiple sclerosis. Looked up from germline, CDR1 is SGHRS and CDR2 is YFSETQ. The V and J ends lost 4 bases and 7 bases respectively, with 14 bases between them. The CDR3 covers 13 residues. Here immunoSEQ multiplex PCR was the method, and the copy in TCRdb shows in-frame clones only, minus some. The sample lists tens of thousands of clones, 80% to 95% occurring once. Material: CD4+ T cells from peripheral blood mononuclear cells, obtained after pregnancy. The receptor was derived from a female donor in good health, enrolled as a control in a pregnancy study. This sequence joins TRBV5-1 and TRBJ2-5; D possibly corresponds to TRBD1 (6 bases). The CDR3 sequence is CASSGGASGTQYF. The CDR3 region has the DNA TGCGCCAGCAGCGGGGGCGCCTCGGGGACCCAGTACTTC.